The 30 T cell receptor beta chains below all came from one sample that was sequenced in a study of neoadjuvant anti-PD-1 for oral cavity cancer. Generated by immunoSEQ multiplex PCR, the TCRdb table keeps only in-frame clones and is missing some. The top ten hold approximately 16% of the sample, which has about 23,000 clones, 25% to 30% seen once. Time point noted: after neoadjuvant nivolumab, at surgical resection. Sequenced material: tumor tissue, taken after nivolumab (anti-PD-1) treatment. The source is a person aged 40-85 years with oral cavity squamous cell carcinoma.

The sample holds a few counts of this clone. J is TRBJ2-1 and V is TRBV18; 7 nucleotides agree with TRBD2. The J segment lost 12 bases and the V segment lost 3 bases, leaving 8 bases of the junction unmatched. There are 13 residues in the CDR3. Germline CDR1 and CDR2: KGHSH and LQKENI. The CDR3 bases are TGTGCCAGCTCACCTACTAGCGAGGGAACGCAGTTCTTC. It yields the protein CASSPTSEGTQFF.

In this sample, this clone turned up once. The V and J genes are TRBV19 and TRBJ2-5; tentative D call: TRBD1 (5 bases). V dropped 5 bases and J dropped 5 bases, with 18 bases sitting between them. Germline V gene data show CDR1 as LNHDA and CDR2 as SQIVND (reference sequence). The CDR3 length is 15 residues. CDR3: CASSEQGWVRETQYF. DNA of the CDR3: TGTGCCAGTAGTGAGCAGGGATGGGTTAGGGAGACCCAGTACTTC.

By frequency in the sample, this clone is medium-sized (0.01 to 0.1%). This chain links TRBV2 with TRBJ1-5; D is unresolved. The V end was cut by 7 bases, the J end by 0 bases, with 10 bases between. The CDR3 has 14 residues. CDR1 SNHLY and CDR2 FYNNEI come from the germline V gene. CDR3 region: CASTSSISNQPQHF. As DNA, the CDR3 is TGTGCCAGCACCTCTTCCATTAGCAATCAGCCCCAGCATTTT.

This chain uses TRBV5-6 with TRBJ1-1, with TRBD1 as a possible D gene (5 bases). This CDR3 is built from 12 residues. Germline CDR1 and CDR2: SGHDT and YYEEEE. The V end was cut by 7 bases, the J end by 5 bases, with 12 bases between. The CDR3 DNA follows: TGTGCCAGCGCGCCCGGGGGAACTGAAGCTTTCTTT. Translation: CASAPGGTEAFF.

The chain carries TRBV9 and TRBJ1-6; TRBD1 might be the D (6 bases). The V gene's germline CDR1 is SGDLS and CDR2 YYNGEE. The CDR3 covers 15 residues. V lost 4 bases, J lost 9 bases, and 17 bases lay in between. CDR3: CASSLMTGGRSPLHF. CDR3 in DNA: TGTGCCAGCAGCTTGATGACAGGCGGTCGTTCACCCCTCCACTTT. Full variable domain (outside the CDR3, taken from reference TRBV9 and TRBJ1-6): DSGVTQTPKHLITATGQRVTLRCSPRSGDLSVYWYQQSLDQGLQFLIQYYNGEERAKGNILERFSAQQFPDLHSELNLSSLELGDSALYFCASSLMTGGRSPLHFGNGTRLTVT.

The V gene is TRBV5-1, the J gene TRBJ2-2, with D tentatively TRBD1 or TRBD2 (5 bases each). Trimming cost V 4 bases and J 6 bases, with 13 bases left between them. Germline lookup yields CDR1 SGHRS and CDR2 YFSETQ. The CDR3 has 14 residues. The CDR3 sequence is CASSPSGRAGELFF. DNA for the CDR3: TGCGCCAGCAGCCCCTCGGGACGGGCCGGGGAGCTGTTTTTT.

V is TRBV6-1 and J is TRBJ1-2; 9 positions match TRBD1. In germline, CDR1 is MNHNS, CDR2 SASEGT. The CDR3 covers 15 residues. J was trimmed by 5 bases and V by 4 bases; bases with no gene match: 8. The CDR3 sequence: CASSGGTGLWYGYTF. CDR3 DNA sequence: TGTGCCAGCAGTGGAGGGACAGGGCTATGGTATGGCTACACCTTC.

The chain employs TRBV30 and TRBJ2-7; no reliable D call. Trimming left V 2 bases short and J 6 bases short, with 17 bases between. The CDR3 covers 14 residues. CDR1 is GTSNPN, CDR2 SVGIG, per germline (reference sequence). The CDR3 sequence is CAWSTLNQIGEQYF. Written as DNA, the CDR3 is TGTGCCTGGAGTACTCTTAACCAGATAGGCGAGCAGTACTTC. The full variable domain, completed using reference TRBV30 and TRBJ2-7, is SQTIHQWPATLVQPVGSPLSLECTVEGTSNPNLYWYRQAAGRGLQLLFYSVGIGQISSEVPQNLSASRPQDRQFILSSKKLLLSDSGFYLCAWSTLNQIGEQYFGPGTRLTVT.

This chain connects TRBV28 to TRBJ1-5; tentative D call: TRBD1 (6 bases). This CDR3 has 17 residues. Germline CDR1 and CDR2: MDHEN and SYDVKM. V was pared by 5 bases and J by 4 bases, with 21 bases between. The CDR3 nucleotides read TGTGCCAGCAGTCCACATGGGACAACGGAACCTAATCAGCCCCAGCATTTT. This translates into CASSPHGTTEPNQPQHF.

The gene calls are TRBV7-6 and TRBJ1-4; TRBD1 might be the D (5 bases). Germline loops: CDR1 SGHVS, CDR2 FNYEAQ. V was cut by 5 bases and J by 8 bases, with 12 bases left in between. This CDR3 region has 13 residues. In DNA, the CDR3 is TGTGCCAGCAGCCAGGGTCCTTACGAAAAACTGTTTTTT. As protein: CASSQGPYEKLFF.

In this sample, this clone turned up once. The gene calls are TRBV28 and TRBJ2-7; TRBD2 matches 8 bases. Trimming removed 5 bases from V and 4 bases from J; junction bases left unmatched: 7. Germline values: CDR1 MDHEN, CDR2 SYDVKM. The CDR3 is 14 amino acids. The CDR3, as DNA: TGTGCCAGCAGTAGCGGGACTAGGCGGTACGAGCAGTACTTC. Its protein product is CASSSGTRRYEQYF. Complete variable domain (other parts from reference TRBV28 and TRBJ2-7): DVKVTQSSRYLVKRTGEKVFLECVQDMDHENMFWYRQDPGLGLRLIYFSYDVKMKEKGDIPEGYSVSREKKERFSLILESASTNQTSMYLCASSSGTRRYEQYFGPGTRLTVT.

Only a few counts were recorded for this clone. This chain joins TRBV7-9 and TRBJ2-7, with D perhaps matching TRBD1 or TRBD2 (5 bases each). V gave up 2 bases and J gave up 5 bases, with 10 bases separating them. Germline CDR1 reads SEHNR; CDR2 reads FQNEAQ (reference sequence). The CDR3 spans 13 residues. The CDR3 nucleotides read TGTGCCAGCAGCTTATGGGGGAACGACGAGCAGTACTTC. It encodes CASSLWGNDEQYF.

The chain has TRBV30 and TRBJ1-2; 10 nucleotides agree with TRBD1. Per the germline V gene, CDR1 is GTSNPN and CDR2 is SVGIG (reference sequence). The CDR3 is 14 residues long. V dropped 6 bases and J dropped 4; count of bases not matched to a gene: 8. This chain's CDR3 is CACTGQGGFYGYTF. CDR3 nucleotides: TGTGCCTGCACAGGACAGGGGGGGTTCTATGGCTACACCTTC.

V is TRBV30 and J is TRBJ2-7; a weak D match, TRBD2 (6 bases). CDR1 and CDR2 (germline): GTSNPN, SVGIG (reference sequence). The CDR3 totals 13 residues. V lost 2 bases, J lost 2 bases, and 10 bases lay in between. CDR3 protein: CAWSRRGAYEQYF. The CDR3 nucleotides read TGTGCCTGGAGTAGGCGGGGAGCCTACGAGCAGTACTTC.

In this sample, this clone turned up a few times. As DNA, the CDR3 is TGTGCCAGCTCAGGTAGCTACAATGAGCAGTTCTTC. This sequence encodes CASSGSYNEQFF. The genes are TRBV18 and TRBJ2-1; D is ambiguous. Trimming stripped 5 bases from V and 3 bases from J, with 5 bases between. The CDR3 length is 12 residues. Germline lookup yields CDR1 KGHSH and CDR2 LQKENI.

The gene calls are TRBV28 and TRBJ2-7; 8 nucleotides agree with TRBD2. The length of the CDR3 is 17 residues. CDR1 MDHEN and CDR2 SYDVKM come from the germline V gene. V was pared by 5 bases and J by 9 bases, with 21 bases of the junction left unmatched. CDR3 sequence (DNA): TGTGCCAGCAGTCCCTTGGGGACTCTAGCGGGCATAATTGGGCAGTACTTC. Protein: CASSPLGTLAGIIGQYF.

This clone has just one count. The chain is built from TRBV6-5 and TRBJ2-4; D possibly corresponds to TRBD1 (7 bases). This CDR3 comprises 16 residues. With 0 bases removed from V and 3 bases from J, the gap between germline ends came to 12 bases. The germline CDR1 and CDR2 sequences are MNHEY and SVGAGI. CDR3 sequence (DNA): TGTGCCAGCAGTTACTCGGGCAGGGGGGACAAAAACATTCAGTACTTC. It codes for CASSYSGRGDKNIQYF.

This clone came up a few times. This rearrangement joins TRBV7-9 to TRBJ1-3; D gene uncertain. V lost 3 bases to trimming and J lost 6 bases, with 6 bases between them. This CDR3 comprises 12 residues. Germline CDR1 and CDR2: SEHNR and FQNEAQ (reference sequence). This chain's CDR3 is CASSLNQNTIYF. The CDR3 DNA is TGTGCCAGCAGCTTGAACCAAAACACCATATATTTT.

The chain is built from TRBV6-5 and TRBJ1-1; TRBD1 agrees at 9 bases. V lost 2 bases to trimming and J lost 11 bases; unmatched junction nucleotides: 6. The CDR3 extends over 13 amino acids. CDR1 MNHEY and CDR2 SVGAGI come from the germline V gene. CDR3 DNA: TGTGCCAGCAGTTACAGGACAGGGGCGACGGCTTTCTTT. Residues: CASSYRTGATAFF.

Only a few counts were recorded for this clone. The gene calls are TRBV7-9 and TRBJ2-7, with D unclear. Germline-derived CDR1 and CDR2 are SEHNR and FQNEAQ (reference sequence). This CDR3 contains 13 residues. V was cut by 5 bases and J by 4 bases, with 12 bases left in between. CDR3 in DNA: TGTGCCAGCAGCAATAGACAAGAATACGAGCAGTACTTC. Its protein is CASSNRQEYEQYF.

The CDR3 DNA follows: TGTGCCAGCAGCTTGGTCAGGGAGAATCAGCCCCAGCATTTT. This encodes CASSLVRENQPQHF. V is TRBV5-6 and J is TRBJ1-5; D is possibly TRBD1 (5 bases). Germline V gene lookup returns CDR1 SGHDT and CDR2 YYEEEE. The CDR3 loop spans 14 amino acids. The V and J ends lost 0 bases and 4 bases respectively, with 8 bases between them.

This chain links TRBV15 with TRBJ2-1, with 7 bases that match TRBD2. Germline lookup yields CDR1 LNHNV and CDR2 YYDKDF (reference sequence). The junction had 9 bases not matched to a gene; V was cut back by 8 bases and J by 2 bases. The length of the CDR3 is 15 residues. CDR3 bases: TGTGCCACCGAGGAGAGCGGGAATCCCTACAATGAGCAGTTCTTC. The encoded protein is CATEESGNPYNEQFF.

This clone turned up a few times. This chain joins TRBV11-3 and TRBJ2-7, with no clear D. The germline V and J ends were trimmed by 5 bases and 0 bases, with 14 bases remaining between them. The CDR3 is 15 amino acids. CDR1 and CDR2 from the germline V gene are SGHNT and YENEEA. The CDR3: CASSPRTPSSYEQYF. In DNA, the CDR3 is TGTGCCAGCAGCCCCCGTACCCCAAGCTCCTACGAGCAGTACTTC.

This chain uses TRBV20-1 with TRBJ2-3, with D uncertain. The CDR3 contains 10 residues. Trimming left V 4 bases short and J 3 bases short, with 2 bases between. Germline assignment: CDR1 DFQATT and CDR2 SNEGSKA (reference sequence). CDR3 protein: CSANTDTQYF. The CDR3, as DNA: TGCAGTGCTAATACAGATACGCAGTATTTT.

V and J are TRBV9 and TRBJ2-2; the match to TRBD2 covers 8 bases. The CDR3 spans 17 residues. Per germline, CDR1 SGDLS and CDR2 YYNGEE. V lost 4 bases and J lost 7; bases outside the gene matches: 15. The CDR3 DNA sequence: TGTGCCAGCAGCCCTCAGACGAGCGGGAGTTGGGGCGGGGAGCTGTTTTTT. Translated, it gives CASSPQTSGSWGGELFF.

This chain uses TRBV27 with TRBJ2-7, with a weak D call TRBD2 (5 bases). The CDR3 has 14 residues. From germline, CDR1 is MNHEY and CDR2 SMNVEV (reference sequence). With 4 bases removed from V and 2 bases from J, the gap between germline ends came to 12 bases. The CDR3 nucleotides are TGTGCCAGCAGTTCGAGGGTCACGGCCTACGAGCAGTACTTC. Translated: CASSSRVTAYEQYF.

V is TRBV30 and J is TRBJ1-2, with D maybe TRBD1 (5 bases). V shed 0 bases and J shed 6 bases, with 11 bases lying between them. CDR1 is GTSNPN and CDR2 is SVGIG in the germline V gene (reference sequence). CDR3 length: 13 amino acids. The CDR3, as DNA: TGTGCCTGGAGTGTATCAGGGAGGCATGGCTACACCTTC. Its protein product is CAWSVSGRHGYTF.

The chain employs TRBV19 and TRBJ1-2; D uncertain. The CDR3 consists of 14 residues. Germline lookup yields CDR1 LNHDA and CDR2 SQIVND (reference sequence). The V end was cut by 6 bases, the J end by 8 bases, with 19 bases between. The CDR3 region has the DNA TGTGCCAGTAGCGACCCGGGCGGGTCATGGGGCTACACCTTC. This encodes CASSDPGGSWGYTF.

The chain couples TRBV5-4 to TRBJ2-7, with TRBD2 matching over 13 bases. V lost 0 bases, J lost 5 bases, and 5 bases stayed unmatched. In germline, CDR1 is SGHNT, CDR2 YYREEE (reference sequence). The CDR3 is 16 residues long. CDR3: CASSLGGTSGDHEQYF. In nucleotides, the CDR3 is TGTGCCAGCAGCTTGGGCGGGACTAGCGGGGACCACGAGCAGTACTTC.

CDR3 amino acids: CSVVQDSYEQYF. The CDR3 bases are TGCAGCGTTGTACAGGACTCCTACGAGCAGTACTTC. The chain joins TRBV29-1 to TRBJ2-7; a possible D gene is TRBD1 (5 bases). Per germline, CDR1 SQVTM and CDR2 ANQGSEA. The CDR3 has 12 amino acids. Trimming cost V 4 bases and J 0 bases, with 7 bases left between them.